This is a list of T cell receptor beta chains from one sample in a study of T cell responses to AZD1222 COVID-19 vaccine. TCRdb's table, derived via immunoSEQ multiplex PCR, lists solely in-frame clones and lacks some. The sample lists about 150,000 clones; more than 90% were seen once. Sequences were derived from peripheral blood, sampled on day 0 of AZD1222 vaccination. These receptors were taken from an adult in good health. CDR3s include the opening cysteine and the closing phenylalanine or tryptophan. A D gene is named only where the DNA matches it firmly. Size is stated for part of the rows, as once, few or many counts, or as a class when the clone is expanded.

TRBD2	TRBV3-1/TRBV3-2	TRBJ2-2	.	CASSAHSSGGAFGELFF	TGTGCCAGCAGCGCCCACTCTAGCGGGGGGGCATTCGGGGAGCTGTTTTTT
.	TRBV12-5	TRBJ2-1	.	CASAVGGIYNEQFF	TGTGCTAGTGCGGTAGGGGGGATCTACAATGAGCAGTTCTTC
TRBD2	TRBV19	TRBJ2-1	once	CASSLVGTSAYNEQFF	TGTGCCAGTAGTCTGGTGGGGACTAGCGCCTACAATGAGCAGTTCTTC
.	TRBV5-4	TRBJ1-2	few	CASRFMGPPDSYTF	TGTGCCAGCAGATTCATGGGACCCCCAGACTCCTACACCTTC
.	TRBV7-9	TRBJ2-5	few	CASRQEGQETQYF	TGTGCCAGCCGACAGGAGGGTCAAGAGACCCAGTACTTC
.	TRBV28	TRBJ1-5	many	CASSLPEGGQDQPQHF	TGTGCCAGCAGTTTACCCGAGGGGGGGCAGGATCAGCCCCAGCATTTT
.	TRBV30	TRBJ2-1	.	CAWSGGGARENYNEQFF	TGTGCCTGGAGTGGGGGTGGTGCCCGGGAAAATTACAATGAGCAGTTCTTC
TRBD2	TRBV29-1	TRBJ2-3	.	CSVDPSGVGDTQYF	TGCAGCGTTGACCCCAGCGGGGTCGGAGATACGCAGTATTTT
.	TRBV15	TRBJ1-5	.	CATSRRTASNQPQHF	TGTGCCACCAGCAGAAGGACAGCGTCCAATCAGCCCCAGCATTTT
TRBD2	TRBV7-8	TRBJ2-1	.	CASSLSEREAESTSYNEQFF	TGTGCCAGCAGCTTATCGGAGCGGGAGGCCGAGTCGACCTCCTACAATGAGCAGTTCTTC
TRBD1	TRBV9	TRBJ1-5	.	CASSAGTGNQPQHF	TGTGCCAGCAGCGCTGGGACAGGCAATCAGCCCCAGCATTTT
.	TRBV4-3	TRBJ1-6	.	CASSQVPTRDIPFRWNSPLHF	TGCGCCAGCAGCCAAGTCCCCACCCGGGACATCCCGTTTCGCTGGAATTCACCCCTCCACTTT
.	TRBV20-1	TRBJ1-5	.	CSASSHPNQPQHF	TGCAGTGCTAGTAGCCACCCGAATCAGCCCCAGCATTTT
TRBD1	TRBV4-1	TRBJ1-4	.	CASSHTTGGTTYEKLFF	TGCGCCAGCAGCCATACGACAGGGGGAACCACATATGAAAAACTGTTTTTT
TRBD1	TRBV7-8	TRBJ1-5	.	CASSLVRQGGNQPQHF	TGTGCCAGCAGCTTAGTTAGACAGGGGGGCAATCAGCCCCAGCATTTT
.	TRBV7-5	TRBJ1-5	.	CARSLVSACDEQPQHF	TGTGCCAGAAGCTTAGTTTCCGCCTGCGACGAACAGCCCCAGCATTTT
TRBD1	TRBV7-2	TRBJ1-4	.	CASSLTGQGYEKLFF	TGTGCCAGCAGCTTAACGGGACAGGGCTACGAAAAACTGTTTTTT
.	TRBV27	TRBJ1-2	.	CASSLEGGSGYGYTF	TGTGCCAGCAGTTTAGAGGGGGGCTCAGGCTATGGCTACACCTTC
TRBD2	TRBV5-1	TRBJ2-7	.	CASSLGLAVYEQYF	TGCGCCAGCAGCTTGGGACTAGCGGTCTACGAGCAGTACTTC
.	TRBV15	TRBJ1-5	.	CATSPHGGVGGQPQHF	TGTGCCACCAGCCCCCATGGCGGGGTAGGAGGACAGCCCCAGCATTTT
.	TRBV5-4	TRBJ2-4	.	CASSSDREAKNIQYF	TGTGCCAGCAGCTCAGACCGGGAAGCCAAAAACATTCAGTACTTC
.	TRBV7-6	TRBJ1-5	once	CASSLGGSPFSNQPQHF	TGTGCCAGCAGCTTAGGGGGCAGTCCCTTTAGCAATCAGCCCCAGCATTTT
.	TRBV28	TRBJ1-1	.	CASSLSLNTEAFF	TGTGCCAGCAGTTTAAGCCTTAACACTGAAGCTTTCTTT
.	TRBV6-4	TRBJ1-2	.	CASSDSAEWNYGYTF	TGTGCCAGCAGTGACTCGGCAGAATGGAACTATGGCTACACCTTC
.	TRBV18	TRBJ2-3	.	CASSTFQGDTQYF	TGTGCCAGCTCTACCTTTCAGGGAGATACGCAGTATTTT
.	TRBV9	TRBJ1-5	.	CASSGGVSAAQHF	TGTGCCAGCAGCGGGGGGGTGTCAGCGGCCCAGCATTTT
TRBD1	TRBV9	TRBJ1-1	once	CASSGRGTTEAFF	TGTGCCAGCAGCGGCAGGGGGACCACTGAAGCTTTCTTT
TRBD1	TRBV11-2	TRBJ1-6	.	CASSQGTGNYNSPLHF	TGTGCCAGCAGCCAAGGGACAGGAAACTATAATTCACCCCTCCACTTT
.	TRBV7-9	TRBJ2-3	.	CASSPPASTQYF	TGTGCCAGCAGCCCCCCCGCAAGTACGCAGTATTTT
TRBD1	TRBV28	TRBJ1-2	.	CASSLSVTGTYGYTF	TGTGCCAGCAGTTTATCCGTGACAGGGACCTATGGCTACACCTTC
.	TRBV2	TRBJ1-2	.	CASSPGQGPRGYTF	TGTGCCAGCAGCCCGGGACAAGGCCCTAGGGGCTACACCTTC
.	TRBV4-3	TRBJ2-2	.	CASSRAGTTTGELFF	TGCGCCAGCAGCAGGGCCGGGACAACCACCGGGGAGCTGTTTTTT
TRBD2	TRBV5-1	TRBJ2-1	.	CASSLGEGREFF	TGCGCCAGCAGCTTGGGGGAGGGCCGAGAGTTCTTC
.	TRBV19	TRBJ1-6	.	CASSIEDRRLNNSPLHF	TGTGCCAGTAGTATAGAGGACCGAAGATTGAATAATTCACCCCTCCACTTT
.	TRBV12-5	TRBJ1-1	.	CASGLGGFEAFF	TGTGCTAGTGGTTTGGGAGGCTTTGAAGCTTTCTTT
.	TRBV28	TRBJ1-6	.	CASRPHISPLHF	TGTGCCAGCAGGCCACACATTTCACCCCTCCACTTT
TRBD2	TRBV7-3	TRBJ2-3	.	CASSQRSGSGVDTQYF	TGTGCCAGCAGCCAACGTAGCGGGAGTGGGGTAGATACGCAGTATTTT
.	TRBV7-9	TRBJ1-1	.	CASTPPRIANTEAFF	TGTGCCAGCACCCCTCCCCGGATTGCGAACACTGAAGCTTTCTTT
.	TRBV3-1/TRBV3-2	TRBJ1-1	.	CASSQALGRSNTEAFF	TGTGCCAGCAGCCAAGCCCTAGGGCGTTCGAACACTGAAGCTTTCTTT
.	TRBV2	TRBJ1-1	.	CASRLGHTEAFF	TGTGCCAGCAGACTCGGGCACACTGAAGCTTTCTTT
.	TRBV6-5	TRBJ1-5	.	CASVRGSNQPQHF	TGTGCCAGCGTCCGTGGGAGCAATCAGCCCCAGCATTTT
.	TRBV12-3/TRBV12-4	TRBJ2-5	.	CASSLGRETQYF	TGTGCCAGCAGCCTGGGGCGGGAGACCCAGTACTTC
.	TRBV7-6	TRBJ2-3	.	CASSLVDLAGGITGDTQYF	TGTGCCAGCAGCTTAGTTGATCTGGCTGGGGGGATAACGGGAGATACGCAGTATTTT
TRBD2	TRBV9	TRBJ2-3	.	CASSSPTSGGVTDTQYF	TGTGCCAGCAGCTCCCCGACTAGCGGGGGGGTCACAGATACGCAGTATTTT
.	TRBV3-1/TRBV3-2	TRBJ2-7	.	CASSQNGGRAEQYF	TGTGCCAGCAGCCAAAACGGGGGCAGGGCCGAGCAGTACTTC
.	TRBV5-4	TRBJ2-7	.	CASSLDRSLYEQYF	TGTGCCAGCAGCTTGGACAGGTCCCTCTACGAGCAGTACTTC
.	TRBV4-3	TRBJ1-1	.	CASSQDRRNTEAFF	TGCGCCAGCAGCCAAGATCGTAGAAACACTGAAGCTTTCTTT
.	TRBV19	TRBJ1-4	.	CASADGRHNEKLFF	TGTGCCAGTGCTGACGGCCGCCACAATGAAAAACTGTTTTTT
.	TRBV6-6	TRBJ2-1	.	CASSYGIDRPNEQFF	TGTGCCAGCAGTTACGGGATAGACAGACCCAATGAGCAGTTCTTC
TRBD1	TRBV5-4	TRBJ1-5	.	CASSLSGTGNQPQHF	TGTGCCAGCAGCTTGAGCGGGACAGGAAATCAGCCCCAGCATTTT
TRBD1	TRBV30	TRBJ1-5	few	CAWRHKTGGAGQPQHF	TGTGCCTGGAGGCACAAGACAGGGGGCGCGGGTCAGCCCCAGCATTTT
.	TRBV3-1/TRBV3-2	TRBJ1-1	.	CASSSFTGSLGNTEAFF	TGTGCCAGCAGTTCTTTTACAGGGAGTTTGGGGAACACTGAAGCTTTCTTT
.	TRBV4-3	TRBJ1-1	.	CASSQDLGDTEAFF	TGCGCCAGCAGCCAAGACCTGGGGGACACTGAAGCTTTCTTT
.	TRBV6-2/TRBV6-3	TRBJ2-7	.	CASSYRDSYEQYF	TGTGCCAGCAGTTACCGAGATTCCTACGAGCAGTACTTC
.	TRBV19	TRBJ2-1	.	CASSRTHSYNEQFF	TGTGCCAGTAGTCGGACTCATTCCTACAATGAGCAGTTCTTC
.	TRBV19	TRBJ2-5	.	CASGNSETQYF	TGTGCCAGTGGGAACTCGGAGACCCAGTACTTC
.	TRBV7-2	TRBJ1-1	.	CASSLARGTEAFF	TGTGCCAGCAGCTTAGCGCGGGGCACTGAAGCTTTCTTT